This TCR beta chain was profiled in a study of regulatory T cells in long-lasting Graves disease. Study-wide findings and caveats: Relative to new patients (966), persistent patients exhibited greater sharing of public clonotypes (2,741).

TCR beta libraries were built with iRepertoire HTBI primers and Arm-PCR of CDR3 regions. MiXCR, run by TCRdb on the multiplex PCR reads, gives a single entry per CDR3 protein. The sample holds about 660,000 distinct CDR3 sequences; around 30% are singletons and the top ten take 42%. CDR1 SGHAT and CDR2 FQNNGV come from the germline V gene. V lost 1 base and J 6 bases, leaving 10 bases between the germline ends. The CDR3 has 14 amino acids. Stated time point: persistent/refractory GD, antithyroid drugs over 5 years with positive TRAb. PBMC-extracted RNA yielded the TCR library. By American Thyroid Association guidelines, Graves' disease was diagnosed in the cohort. The collection involved drawing around 10 milliliters of peripheral blood into EDTA tubes. The table lists this clonotype with a few counts. Antigen unknown.

This chain connects TRBV11-2 to TRBJ2-4; maybe TRBD1 (6 bases). Sample: peripheral blood mononuclear cells (PBMCs), taken when the disease was refractory, from a patient treated with antithyroid drugs. The sequence was collected from a female donor with Graves disease. CDR3 nucleotides: TGTGCCAGCAGCTTAGTGGGCAGGGGAAACATTCAGTACTTC. Its translation is CASSLVGRGNIQYF.